This is a list of T cell receptor beta chains from one sample in a study of T-cell reconstitution after alpha-beta-depleted transplantation in children. TCRdb reanalysed the PCR reads using MiXCR and keeps one entry per CDR3 protein. The table records 450,000 to 600,000 distinct CDR3 sequences, about 10% of them present only once. The sample in question was PBMCs, obtained before TCRalphabeta/CD19-depleted stem cell transplant. Every receptor here comes from a child aged 2 to 9 with inherited bone marrow failure, due to receive a stem cell transplant. The CDR3 runs from the conserved cysteine through the conserved F or W. A D gene is named only where the DNA matches it firmly. Expanded clones get a size class; other rows say once, few or many, or leave the size out.

TRBV20-1	TRBJ2-7	TRBD2	few	TGCAGTGCTGTCTACCGGGAGGGCCCCTACGAGCAGTACTTC	CSAVYREGPYEQYF
TRBV29-1	TRBJ1-4	.	many	TGCAGCGTTGATTCGGGTAGGGCGGCAGAGCAATTT	CSVDSGRAAEQF
TRBV20-1	TRBJ2-3	.	few	TGCAGTGCTCCAGGCCGGGGGTGGGTCGCAGATACGCAGTATTTT	CSAPGRGWVADTQYF
TRBV12-3/TRBV12-4	TRBJ2-3	.	many	TGTGCCAGCAGTTTCCCGGGATACGTCGTGAGTACGCAGTATTTT	CASSFPGYVVSTQYF
TRBV10-3	TRBJ2-3	.	many	TGTGCCATCAGTGAGGGATGGAACACAGATACGCAGTATTTT	CAISEGWNTDTQYF
TRBV29-1	TRBJ1-2	.	.	TGCAGCGTTGCAGGGGCGTTGTACTATGGCTACACCTTC	CSVAGALYYGYTF
TRBV6-1	TRBJ2-3	.	many	TGTGCCAGCAGTCCACAGGGATTATTGGCCACAGATACGCAGTATTTT	CASSPQGLLATDTQYF
TRBV7-2	TRBJ2-1	.	.	TGTGCCAGCAGCTTAGCGTCGCGGGGCACCTACAATGAGCAGTTCTTC	CASSLASRGTYNEQFF
TRBV19	TRBJ2-1	TRBD2	few	TGTGCCAGTAGTATATACAGCGGGAGGGCCCCATCCTTGGGGGACAATGAGCAGTTCTTC	CASSIYSGRAPSLGDNEQFF
TRBV29-1	TRBJ2-1	TRBD2	.	TGCAGCTCATTAGCGGGAGGCTCCCAAAAGGAGCAGTTCTTC	CSSLAGGSQKEQFF
TRBV3-1	TRBJ2-5	TRBD2	many	TGTGCCAGCAGCCAACGGGCAGGACTAGCGGGAAGGGAGACCCAGTACTTC	CASSQRAGLAGRETQYF
TRBV28	TRBJ2-1	TRBD1	many	TGTGCCAGCAGTTTACAGGGGGCGTCCTACAATGAGCAGTTCTTC	CASSLQGASYNEQFF
TRBV11-2	TRBJ2-3	TRBD2	many	TGTGCCAGCAGCTTAGGGCCTAGCGGGAACACAGATACGCAGTATTTT	CASSLGPSGNTDTQYF
TRBV5-6	TRBJ2-3	.	many	TGTGCCAGCAGCTTGTTACGGGCAACAGATACGCAGTATTTT	CASSLLRATDTQYF
TRBV6-1	TRBJ2-3	.	many	TGTGCCAGCAGTGAGTCCCTAACTAGCACAGATACGCAGTATTTT	CASSESLTSTDTQYF
TRBV28	TRBJ2-1	TRBD2	many	TGTGCCAGCAGTTTAGAGAGGTCTAGCGGGAGTTTCTACAATGAGCAGTTCTTC	CASSLERSSGSFYNEQFF
TRBV20-1	TRBJ2-1	TRBD1	many	TGCAGTGCTAGATGGACAGGGGAGGACAATGAGCAGTTCTTC	CSARWTGEDNEQFF
TRBV5-6	TRBJ2-5	.	many	TGTGCCAGCAGCTTGGCCGCCGGTTGGAAGACCCAGTACTTC	CASSLAAGWKTQYF
TRBV5-1	TRBJ2-1	.	.	TGCGCCAGCAGCTTGGGGCTAGCTGATTACAATGATCAGTTCTTC	CASSLGLADYNDQFF
TRBV7-6	TRBJ2-3	TRBD2	.	TGTGCCAGCAGCTTCCCTAGCGGGGTCCAGGAAGATACGCAGTATTTT	CASSFPSGVQEDTQYF
TRBV7-6	TRBJ2-7	.	.	TGTGCCAGCAGCCCCTTCCCGGAGGGGGCTCTGGGCTCCTACGAGCAGTACTTC	CASSPFPEGALGSYEQYF
TRBV19	TRBJ1-5	TRBD1	.	TGTGCCAGTAGTGCCGAGACAGGGTCAGGGTGGTGGCCCCAGCATTTT	CASSAETGSGWWPQHF
TRBV2	TRBJ1-4	.	many	TGTGCCAGCGGTGGAGAACATGAAAAACTGTTTTTT	CASGGEHEKLFF
TRBV5-1	TRBJ2-7	.	many	TGCGCCAGCAGCTTAGACATCGGGAGTAGGATTAACGAGCAGTACTTC	CASSLDIGSRINEQYF
TRBV20-1	TRBJ2-5	.	.	TGCAGTGCTAGGATTCTGCGGCAGAGTCAAGAGACCCAGTACTTC	CSARILRQSQETQYF
TRBV20-1	TRBJ2-3	.	many	TGCAGTGCTTCATGGGGCAGGCCCACAGATACGCAGTATTTT	CSASWGRPTDTQYF
TRBV7-2	TRBJ1-1	.	many	TGTGCCAGCAGCAACCACCCGGGGGGCGGCACTGAAGCTTTCTTT	CASSNHPGGGTEAFF
TRBV7-9	TRBJ2-7	TRBD1	.	TGTGCCAGCAACGAGCTGGGACAGGTAAACGAGCAGTACTTC	CASNELGQVNEQYF
TRBV7-9	TRBJ1-3	.	many	TGTGCCAGCAGCCCCGTTGGTGGAAACACCATATATTTT	CASSPVGGNTIYF
TRBV29-1	TRBJ2-2	.	many	TGCAGCGTGGATGGTTCAGGGAACACCGGGGAGCTGTTTTTT	CSVDGSGNTGELFF
TRBV7-2	TRBJ2-4	TRBD2	.	TGTGCCAGCAGCTTAGCTGTGGGGGGGGCCAAAAACATTCAGTACTTC	CASSLAVGGAKNIQYF
TRBV29-1	TRBJ2-5	TRBD1	many	TGCAGCGTTGTAGCAGGGGGCCTTCAAGAGACCCAGTACTTC	CSVVAGGLQETQYF
TRBV7-2	TRBJ2-7	TRBD2	many	TGTGCCAGCAGCTTTAATCCTAGCGGGACCTACGAGCAGTACTTC	CASSFNPSGTYEQYF
TRBV12-3/TRBV12-4	TRBJ2-3	.	.	TGTGCCAGCACCCGGGAGCTGTTACGTGCGGCCACAGATACGCAGTATTTT	CASTRELLRAATDTQYF
TRBV5-1	TRBJ2-5	TRBD2	many	TGCGCCAGCAGCCGAGTAGCGGGAGGGCCAGAGACCCAGTACTTC	CASSRVAGGPETQYF
TRBV7-9	TRBJ1-4	.	.	TGTGCCAGCAGCTTAGCGACAGAAAAACTGTTTTTT	CASSLATEKLFF
TRBV24-1	TRBJ2-2	TRBD2	many	TGTGCCACCAGTGACCCCGGGAGGGCCCGCACCGGGGAGCTGTTTTTT	CATSDPGRARTGELFF
TRBV29-1	TRBJ2-7	TRBD2	few	TGCAGCGTTGAAGAAATCGTCGGGGGGGCCTACGAGCAGTACTTC	CSVEEIVGGAYEQYF